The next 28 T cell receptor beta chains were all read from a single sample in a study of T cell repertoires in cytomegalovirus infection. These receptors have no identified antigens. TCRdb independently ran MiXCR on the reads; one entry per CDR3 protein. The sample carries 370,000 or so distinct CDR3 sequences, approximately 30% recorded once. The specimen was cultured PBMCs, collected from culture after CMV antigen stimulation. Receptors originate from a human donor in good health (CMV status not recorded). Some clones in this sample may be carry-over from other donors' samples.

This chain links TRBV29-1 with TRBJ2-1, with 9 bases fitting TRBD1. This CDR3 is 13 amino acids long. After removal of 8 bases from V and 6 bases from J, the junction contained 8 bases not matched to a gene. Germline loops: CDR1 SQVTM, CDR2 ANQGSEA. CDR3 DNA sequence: TGCAGCTTCGGGGGACAGGGTTCCAATGAGCAGTTCTTC. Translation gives CSFGGQGSNEQFF.

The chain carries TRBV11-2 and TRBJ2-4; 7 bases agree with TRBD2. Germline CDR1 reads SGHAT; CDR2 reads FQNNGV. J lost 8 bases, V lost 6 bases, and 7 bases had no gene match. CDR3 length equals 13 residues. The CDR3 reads CASSHWGGDIQYF. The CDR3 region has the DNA TGTGCCAGCAGTCATTGGGGGGGTGACATTCAGTACTTC.

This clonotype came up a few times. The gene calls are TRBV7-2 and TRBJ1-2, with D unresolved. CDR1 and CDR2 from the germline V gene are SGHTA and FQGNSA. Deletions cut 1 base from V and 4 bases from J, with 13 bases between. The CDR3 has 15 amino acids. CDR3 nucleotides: TGTGCCAGCAGCTTAGATAGCGGGGTGAGCTATGGCTACACCTTC. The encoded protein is CASSLDSGVSYGYTF.

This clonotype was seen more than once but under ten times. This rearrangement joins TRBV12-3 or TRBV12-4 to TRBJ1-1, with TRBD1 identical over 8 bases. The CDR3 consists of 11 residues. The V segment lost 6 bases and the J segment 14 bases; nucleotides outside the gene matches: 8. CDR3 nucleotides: TGTGCCAGCAGCTTGGGGACAGGACACTTCTTT. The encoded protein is CASSLGTGHFF.

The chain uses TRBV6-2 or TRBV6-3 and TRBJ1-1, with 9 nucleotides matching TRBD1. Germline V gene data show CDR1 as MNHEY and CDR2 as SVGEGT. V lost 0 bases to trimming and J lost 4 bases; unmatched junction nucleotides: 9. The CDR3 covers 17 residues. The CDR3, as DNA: TGTGCCAGCAGTTACTCCCCGATGGGACAGGGTTCCACTGAAGCTTTCTTT. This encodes CASSYSPMGQGSTEAFF.

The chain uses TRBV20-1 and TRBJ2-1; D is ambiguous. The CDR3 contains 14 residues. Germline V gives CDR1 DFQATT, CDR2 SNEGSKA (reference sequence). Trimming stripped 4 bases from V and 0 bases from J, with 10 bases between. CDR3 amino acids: CSATRRDSYNEQFF. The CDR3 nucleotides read TGCAGTGCTACTCGTAGGGACTCCTACAATGAGCAGTTCTTC.

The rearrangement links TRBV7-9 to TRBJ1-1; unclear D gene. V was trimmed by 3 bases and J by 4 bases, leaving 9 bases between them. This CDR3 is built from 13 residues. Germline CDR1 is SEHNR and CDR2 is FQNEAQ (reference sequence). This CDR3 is CASSFPDITEAFF. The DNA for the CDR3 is TGTGCCAGCAGCTTTCCGGATATCACTGAAGCTTTCTTT. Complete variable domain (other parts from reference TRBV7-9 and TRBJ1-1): DTGVSQNPRHKITKRGQNVTFRCDPISEHNRLYWYRQTLGQGPEFLTYFQNEAQLEKSRLLSDRFSAERPKGSFSTLEIQRTEQGDSAMYLCASSFPDITEAFFGQGTRLTVV.

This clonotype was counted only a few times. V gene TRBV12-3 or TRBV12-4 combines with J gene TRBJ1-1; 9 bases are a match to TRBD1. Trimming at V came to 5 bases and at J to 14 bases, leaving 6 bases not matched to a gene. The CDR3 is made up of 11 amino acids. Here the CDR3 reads CASSQQGAHFF. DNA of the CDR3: TGTGCCAGCAGTCAACAGGGGGCCCACTTCTTT.

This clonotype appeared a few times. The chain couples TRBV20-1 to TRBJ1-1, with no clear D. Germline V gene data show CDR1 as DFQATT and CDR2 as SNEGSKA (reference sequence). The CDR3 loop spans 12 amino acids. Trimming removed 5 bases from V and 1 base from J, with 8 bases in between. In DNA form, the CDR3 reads TGCAGTGCTTTCGGTTCGAACACTGAAGCTTTCTTT. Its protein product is CSAFGSNTEAFF.

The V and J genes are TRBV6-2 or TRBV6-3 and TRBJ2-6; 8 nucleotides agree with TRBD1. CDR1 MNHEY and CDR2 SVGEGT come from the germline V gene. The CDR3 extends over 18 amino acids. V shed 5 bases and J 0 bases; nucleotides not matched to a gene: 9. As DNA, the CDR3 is TGTGCCAGCAGTACGGACAGGGCTCGTACCTCTGGGGCCAACGTCCTGACTTTC. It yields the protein CASSTDRARTSGANVLTF.

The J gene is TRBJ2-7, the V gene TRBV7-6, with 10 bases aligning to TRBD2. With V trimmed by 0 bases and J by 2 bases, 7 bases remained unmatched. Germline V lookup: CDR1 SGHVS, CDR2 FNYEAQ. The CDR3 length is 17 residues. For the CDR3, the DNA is TGTGCCAGCAGCTTAGCGACTAGCGGGTTTATGACCTACGAGCAGTACGTC. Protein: CASSLATSGFMTYEQYV.

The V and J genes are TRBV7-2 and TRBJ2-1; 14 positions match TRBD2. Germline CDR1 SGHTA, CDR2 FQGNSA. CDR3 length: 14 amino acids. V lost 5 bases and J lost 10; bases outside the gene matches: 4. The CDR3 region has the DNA TGTGCCAGCAGCCAGGGACTAGCGGGAGTCGAGCAGTTCTTC. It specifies CASSQGLAGVEQFF.

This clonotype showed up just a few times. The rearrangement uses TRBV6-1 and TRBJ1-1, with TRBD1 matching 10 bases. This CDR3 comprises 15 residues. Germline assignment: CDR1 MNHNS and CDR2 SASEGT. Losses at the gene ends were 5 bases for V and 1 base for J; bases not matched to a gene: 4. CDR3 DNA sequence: TGTGCCAGCAGTTGGACAGGGGGGACGAACACTGAAGCTTTCTTT. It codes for CASSWTGGTNTEAFF.

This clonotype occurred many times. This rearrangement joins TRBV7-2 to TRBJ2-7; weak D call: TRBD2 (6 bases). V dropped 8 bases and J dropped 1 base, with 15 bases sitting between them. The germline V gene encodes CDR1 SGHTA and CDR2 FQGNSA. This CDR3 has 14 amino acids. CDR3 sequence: CASGRQGLSYEQYF. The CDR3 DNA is TGTGCCAGCGGGAGGCAGGGCCTGTCCTACGAGCAGTACTTC.

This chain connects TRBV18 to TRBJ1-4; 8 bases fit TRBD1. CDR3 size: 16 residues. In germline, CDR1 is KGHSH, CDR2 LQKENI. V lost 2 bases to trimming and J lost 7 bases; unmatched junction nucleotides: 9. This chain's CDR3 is CASSPIATGGGEKLFF. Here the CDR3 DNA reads TGTGCCAGCTCACCAATCGCTACAGGGGGAGGTGAAAAACTGTTTTTT. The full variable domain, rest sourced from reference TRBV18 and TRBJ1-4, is NAGVMQNPRHLVRRRGQEARLRCSPMKGHSHVYWYRQLPEEGLKFMVYLQKENIIDESGMPKERFSAEFPKEGPSILRIQQVVRGDSAAYFCASSPIATGGGEKLFFGSGTQLSVL.

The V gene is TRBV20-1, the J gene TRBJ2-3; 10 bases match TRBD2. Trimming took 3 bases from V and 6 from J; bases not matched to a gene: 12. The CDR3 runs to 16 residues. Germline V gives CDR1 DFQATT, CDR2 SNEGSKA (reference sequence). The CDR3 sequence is CSASDLAGERWDTQYF. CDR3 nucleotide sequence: TGCAGTGCTAGTGATCTAGCGGGAGAAAGGTGGGATACGCAGTATTTT.

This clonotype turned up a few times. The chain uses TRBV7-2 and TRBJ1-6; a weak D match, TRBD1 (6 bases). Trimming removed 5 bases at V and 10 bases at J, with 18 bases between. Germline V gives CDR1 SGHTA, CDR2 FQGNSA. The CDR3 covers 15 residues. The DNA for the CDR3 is TGTGCCAGCAGCAAAGCTGGGGGGCTGGGATCACCCCTCCACTTT. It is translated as CASSKAGGLGSPLHF.

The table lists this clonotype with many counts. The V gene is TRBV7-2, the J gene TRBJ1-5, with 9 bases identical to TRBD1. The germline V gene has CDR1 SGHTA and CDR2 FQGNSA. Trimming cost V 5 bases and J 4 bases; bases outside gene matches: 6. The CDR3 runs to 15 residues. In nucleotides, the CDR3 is TGTGCCAGCAGCCTGGGACAGGGCCGAAATCAGCCCCAGCATTTT. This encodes CASSLGQGRNQPQHF.

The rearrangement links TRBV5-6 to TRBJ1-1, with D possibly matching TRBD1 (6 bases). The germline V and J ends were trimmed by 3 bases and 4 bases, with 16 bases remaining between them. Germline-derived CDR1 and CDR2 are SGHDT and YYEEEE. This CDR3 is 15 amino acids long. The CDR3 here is CASSYQGTLGTEAFF. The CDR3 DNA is TGTGCCAGCAGCTATCAGGGGACCCTGGGCACTGAAGCTTTCTTT. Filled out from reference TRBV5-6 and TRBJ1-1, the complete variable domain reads DAGVTQSPTHLIKTRGQQVTLRCSPKSGHDTVSWYQQALGQGPQFIFQYYEEEERQRGNFPDRFSGHQFPNYSSELNVNALLLGDSALYLCASSYQGTLGTEAFFGQGTRLTVV.

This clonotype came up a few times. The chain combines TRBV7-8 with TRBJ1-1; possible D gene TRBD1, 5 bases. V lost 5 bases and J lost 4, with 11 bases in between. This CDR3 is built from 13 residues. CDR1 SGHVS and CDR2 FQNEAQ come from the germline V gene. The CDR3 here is CASSADSPTEAFF. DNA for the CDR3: TGTGCCAGCAGCGCCGACAGCCCCACTGAAGCTTTCTTT. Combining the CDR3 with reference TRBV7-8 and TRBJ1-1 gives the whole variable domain GAGVSQSPRYKVAKRGQDVALRCDPISGHVSLFWYQQALGQGPEFLTYFQNEAQLDKSGLPSDRFFAERPEGSVSTLKIQRTQQEDSAVYLCASSADSPTEAFFGQGTRLTVV.

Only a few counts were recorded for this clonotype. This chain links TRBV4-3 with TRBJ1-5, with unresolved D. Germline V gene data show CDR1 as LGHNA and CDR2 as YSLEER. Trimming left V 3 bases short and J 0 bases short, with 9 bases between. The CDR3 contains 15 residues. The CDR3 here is CASSHFPGSNQPQHF. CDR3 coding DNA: TGCGCCAGCAGCCACTTCCCTGGTAGCAATCAGCCCCAGCATTTT.

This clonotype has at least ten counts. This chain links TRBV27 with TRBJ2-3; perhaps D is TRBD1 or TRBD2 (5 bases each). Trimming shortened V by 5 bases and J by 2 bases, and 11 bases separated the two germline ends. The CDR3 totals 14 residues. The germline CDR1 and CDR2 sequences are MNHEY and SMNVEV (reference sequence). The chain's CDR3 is CASSPGPNTDTQYF. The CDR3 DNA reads TGTGCCAGCAGTCCGGGACCTAACACAGATACGCAGTATTTT.

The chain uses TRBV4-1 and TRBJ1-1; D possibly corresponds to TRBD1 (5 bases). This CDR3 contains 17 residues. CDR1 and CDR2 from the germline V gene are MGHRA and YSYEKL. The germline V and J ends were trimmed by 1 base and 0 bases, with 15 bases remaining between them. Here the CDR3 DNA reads TGCGCCAGCAGCCAAGGCTTCAATGGGGCCATGAACACTGAAGCTTTCTTT. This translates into CASSQGFNGAMNTEAFF.

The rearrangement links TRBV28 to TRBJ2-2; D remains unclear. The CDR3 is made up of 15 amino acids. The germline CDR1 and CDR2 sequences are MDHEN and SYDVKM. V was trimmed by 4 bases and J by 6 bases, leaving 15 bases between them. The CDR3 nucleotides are TGTGCCAGCAGTTCAGACGGGCGGAAGGCCGGGGAGCTGTTTTTT. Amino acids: CASSSDGRKAGELFF.

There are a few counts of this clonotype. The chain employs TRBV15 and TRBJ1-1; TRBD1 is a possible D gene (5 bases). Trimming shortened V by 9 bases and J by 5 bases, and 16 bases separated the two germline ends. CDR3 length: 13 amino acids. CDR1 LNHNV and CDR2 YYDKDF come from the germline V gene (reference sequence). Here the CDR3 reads CATVGRGWTEAFF. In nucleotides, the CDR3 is TGTGCCACAGTGGGGAGGGGATGGACTGAAGCTTTCTTT.

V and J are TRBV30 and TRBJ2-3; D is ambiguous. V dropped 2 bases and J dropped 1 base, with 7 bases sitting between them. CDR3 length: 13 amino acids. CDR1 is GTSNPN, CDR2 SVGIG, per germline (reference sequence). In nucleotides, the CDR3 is TGTGCCTGGAGTCTCGGAGGCACAGATACGCAGTATTTT. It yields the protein CAWSLGGTDTQYF.

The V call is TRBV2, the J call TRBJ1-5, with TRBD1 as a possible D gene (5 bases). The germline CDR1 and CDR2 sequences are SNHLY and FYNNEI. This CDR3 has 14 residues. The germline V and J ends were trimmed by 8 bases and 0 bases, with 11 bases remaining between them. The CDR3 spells CASGGVNSNQPQHF. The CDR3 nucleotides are TGTGCCAGCGGGGGGGTTAATAGCAATCAGCCCCAGCATTTT.

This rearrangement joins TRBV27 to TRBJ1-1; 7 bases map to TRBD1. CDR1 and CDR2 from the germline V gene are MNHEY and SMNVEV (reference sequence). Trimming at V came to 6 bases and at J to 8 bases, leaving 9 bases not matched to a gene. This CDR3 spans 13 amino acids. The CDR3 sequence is CASRRTGSFEAFF. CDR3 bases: TGTGCCAGCAGAAGGACAGGATCGTTCGAAGCTTTCTTT.